The present entry profiles one TCR beta chain with its context. Its specificity is not known. The data derive from a study of shared clonotypes between healthy human individuals. Study-level points and caveats: Among the subsets, naive ones generally showed larger estimated richness than memory ones. An effect of sequencing depth on clonotype sharing among donors was expected.

In the naive CD8 group, cells lacked CD45RO and were positively selected for CCR7, so terminally differentiated effector memory CD45RA+ cells were left out. Donors, healthy HIV-negative adults, lacked recent acute infections or vaccinations. Using immunoSEQ multiplex PCR, the repertoire was profiled, and TCRdb retains in-frame clones only, with some absent. The data contain 1.5 million to 2.5 million clones, around 96% of them seen just once; the ten biggest clones take up under 1.5%. The V gene end was trimmed by 4 bases and the J gene end by 7 bases; junction bases not matched to a gene: 7. The germline CDR1 and CDR2 sequences are SGDLS and YYNGEE. The CDR3 is 15 residues long.

V and J are TRBV9 and TRBJ1-4; 10 bases fit TRBD1. The TCR was taken from a man aged 18 to 29 in good health. Sequencing input: naive CD8+ T cells sorted from blood. CDR3 in amino acids: CASSPEGQGPEKLFF. CDR3 nucleotide sequence: TGTGCCAGCAGCCCTGAGGGACAGGGGCCTGAAAAACTGTTTTTT.